The present entry profiles one TCR beta chain with its context. TCRdb's copy holds only in-frame clones and misses some; the assay was immunoSEQ multiplex PCR. The sample lists about 320,000 clones; roughly 88% were seen once. This record belongs to a study of blood T cell repertoires in COVID-19. The CDR3 covers 15 residues. V shed 5 bases and J 2 bases; nucleotides not matched to a gene: 6. Germline V gene data show CDR1 as MDHEN and CDR2 as SYDVKM. The J gene is TRBJ2-7, the V gene TRBV28; 10 bases align to TRBD2. Sequencing was carried out using PBMCs or T cells enriched from blood (not recorded which). This TCR was recovered from a man aged 25 to 45 who had recovered from COVID-19. The CDR3 DNA is TGTGCCAGCAGTCCAGAAGCGGGGGGGGCCTACGAGCAGTACTTC. Translation gives CASSPEAGGAYEQYF.